The rows below give T cell receptor beta chains drawn from one sample of a study of cytomegalovirus exposure and HLA in healthy donors. Sequenced by immunoSEQ multiplex PCR; TCRdb stores in-frame clones only, minus some. Of just over 85,000 clones listed, 76% are singletons. Material: PBMCs. These receptors all stem from a middle-aged man in good health and CMV-seronegative. CDR3s include the opening cysteine and the closing phenylalanine or tryptophan. Each record gives: V gene, D gene, clone size, J gene, CDR3 protein, CDR3 DNA. The D gene is left open where the match is weak. Not every row has a clone size; where given, it reads once, few, many or a size class.

TRBV29-1	TRBD1	few	TRBJ1-5	CSVETGGSNQPQHF	TGCAGCGTAGAGACAGGGGGCTCCAATCAGCCCCAGCATTTT
TRBV6-5	TRBD2	NA	TRBJ2-3	CASSYPGGTQYF	TGTGCCAGCAGTTACCCGGGAGGGACGCAGTATTTT
TRBV6-1	NA	NA	TRBJ2-1	CASSVEGNEQFF	TGTGCCAGCAGTGTGGAGGGGAATGAGCAGTTCTTC
TRBV5-5	TRBD1	few	TRBJ1-2	CASSWGQGNNYGYTF	TGTGCCAGCAGCTGGGGACAGGGGAATAACTATGGCTACACCTTC
TRBV4-3	TRBD1	NA	TRBJ2-5	CASSPDRGDETQYF	TGCGCCAGCAGCCCCGACAGGGGCGACGAGACCCAGTACTTC
TRBV9	TRBD1	NA	TRBJ1-2	CASSARTGSGDGYTF	TGTGCCAGCAGCGCTCGGACAGGCTCTGGGGATGGCTACACCTTC
TRBV2	NA	NA	TRBJ2-7	CASSEADIYEQYF	TGTGCCAGCAGTGAAGCGGACATCTACGAGCAGTACTTC
TRBV7-3	TRBD2	NA	TRBJ2-1	CASSLGVGGGASYEQFF	TGTGCCAGCAGCTTAGGTGTAGGCGGGGGGGCTTCTTACGAGCAGTTCTTC
TRBV7-8	TRBD1	NA	TRBJ2-1	CASSLDRGEGFF	TGTGCCAGCAGCTTAGACAGGGGCGAAGGGTTCTTC
TRBV4-3	TRBD1	NA	TRBJ1-1	CASSLEQGARAEAFF	TGCGCCAGCAGCCTAGAACAGGGGGCGCGAGCTGAAGCTTTCTTT
TRBV5-1	TRBD1	NA	TRBJ1-5	CASSSGPGQGRYQPQHF	TGCGCCAGCAGCTCAGGCCCGGGACAGGGGAGGTATCAGCCCCAGCATTTT
TRBV13	TRBD1	NA	TRBJ1-1	CASSFPTGDTEAFF	TGTGCCAGCAGCTTCCCGACAGGGGATACTGAAGCTTTCTTT
TRBV7-9	TRBD1	NA	TRBJ2-7	CASSLRDRGHEQYF	TGTGCCAGCAGCTTAAGGGACAGGGGCCACGAGCAGTACTTC
TRBV7-3	NA	NA	TRBJ1-1	CASSDLSNTEAFF	TGTGCCAGCAGTGACTTGTCGAACACTGAAGCTTTCTTT
TRBV29-1	NA	few	TRBJ2-2	CSVLTQGSTGELFF	TGCAGCGTCTTGACGCAGGGCAGCACCGGGGAGCTGTTTTTT
TRBV9	NA	NA	TRBJ2-7	CASSVDGGAYEQYF	TGTGCCAGCAGCGTAGATGGTGGAGCCTACGAGCAGTACTTC
TRBV7-6	NA	NA	TRBJ2-3	CASSRSGIPPTDTQYF	TGTGCCAGCAGCCGTTCCGGGATTCCCCCCACAGATACGCAGTATTTT
TRBV5-1	NA	NA	TRBJ1-1	CASSLGQRGNTEAFF	TGCGCCAGCAGCTTGGGACAGCGCGGGAACACTGAAGCTTTCTTT
TRBV6-5	TRBD2	NA	TRBJ2-1	CASRAGTSYEQFF	TGTGCCAGCAGAGCCGGGACTAGCTATGAGCAGTTCTTC
TRBV5-1	NA	few	TRBJ1-3	CASSLNGGGNTIYF	TGCGCCAGCAGCTTGAATGGAGGCGGAAACACCATATATTTT
TRBV4-3	TRBD1	NA	TRBJ1-2	CASGSGTDYGYTF	TGCGCCAGCGGATCCGGGACAGACTATGGCTACACCTTC
TRBV7-2	NA	NA	TRBJ1-2	CASSLGQGLGYGYTF	TGTGCCAGCAGCTTAGGGCAGGGGCTGGGTTATGGCTACACCTTC
TRBV5-1	NA	NA	TRBJ1-5	CASSFQGRDQPQHF	TGCGCCAGCAGCTTTCAGGGGAGGGATCAGCCCCAGCATTTT
TRBV11-1	NA	NA	TRBJ2-7	CASSLVGPGLYEQYF	TGTGCCAGCAGCTTAGTTGGCCCGGGTCTATACGAGCAGTACTTC
TRBV7-9	TRBD2	once	TRBJ2-2	CASSPRLAGRTGELFF	TGTGCCAGCAGCCCCAGACTAGCGGGGCGAACCGGGGAGCTGTTTTTT
TRBV9	NA	NA	TRBJ1-1	CASSVEAGMNTEAFF	TGTGCCAGCAGCGTAGAGGCAGGGATGAACACTGAAGCTTTCTTT
TRBV5-1	TRBD1	NA	TRBJ1-3	CASSWDRGLGGNTIYF	TGCGCCAGCAGTTGGGACAGGGGGCTTGGTGGAAACACCATATATTTT
TRBV7-3	TRBD1	NA	TRBJ2-3	CASGVRGHHTDTQYF	TGTGCCAGCGGTGTCAGGGGGCATCACACAGATACGCAGTATTTT
TRBV7-6	NA	NA	TRBJ1-1	CASIHITGVTNTEAFF	TGTGCCAGCATCCACATCACCGGGGTCACGAACACTGAAGCTTTCTTT
TRBV7-2	NA	NA	TRBJ2-5	CASSLGAETQYF	TGTGCCAGCAGCTTGGGGGCCGAGACCCAGTACTTC
TRBV13	TRBD1	NA	TRBJ2-5	CASSATGTGDGTQYF	TGTGCCAGCAGCGCCACCGGGACAGGGGATGGGACCCAGTACTTC
TRBV5-6	NA	NA	TRBJ1-1	CASRTVGGTNTEAFF	TGTGCCAGCAGGACGGTGGGGGGGACGAACACTGAAGCTTTCTTT
TRBV9	TRBD2	NA	TRBJ2-3	CASSGRDYTDTQYF	TGTGCCAGCAGCGGCCGGGACTATACAGATACGCAGTATTTT
TRBV7-6	TRBD2	NA	TRBJ2-7	CASSLGTSGSYEQYF	TGTGCCAGCAGCTTAGGGACTAGCGGCTCCTACGAGCAGTACTTC
TRBV5-6	NA	NA	TRBJ1-4	CASSWRGSANEKLFF	TGTGCCAGCAGCTGGAGGGGTTCGGCTAATGAAAAACTGTTTTTT
TRBV4-1	NA	NA	TRBJ1-4	CASSQAASAGTEGEKLFF	TGCGCCAGCAGCCAAGCCGCATCGGCCGGGACGGAGGGAGAAAAACTGTTTTTT
TRBV27	NA	NA	TRBJ2-7	CASSYDSSYEQYF	TGTGCCAGCAGTTATGACAGCTCCTACGAGCAGTACTTC
TRBV7-3	TRBD1	NA	TRBJ1-2	CASSLTGTGGDGYTF	TGTGCCAGCAGCTTAACCGGGACAGGGGGCGATGGCTACACCTTC
TRBV5-6	TRBD1	NA	TRBJ2-7	CASSPNPSTGVYEQYF	TGTGCCAGCAGCCCAAACCCCTCCACAGGGGTCTACGAGCAGTACTTC
TRBV29-1	NA	once	TRBJ2-7	CSVRHGLTSSYEQYF	TGCAGCGTCCGGCATGGGCTGACCTCCTCCTACGAGCAGTACTTC
TRBV21-1	NA	NA	TRBJ2-7	CASPTRETESYEQYF	TGTGCCAGCCCCACGAGGGAGACGGAGTCCTACGAGCAGTACTTC
TRBV6-5	NA	NA	TRBJ2-7	CASTRGSRGENEQYF	TGTGCCAGCACCCGAGGCTCGCGGGGCGAAAACGAGCAGTACTTC